This entry concerns a single T cell receptor beta chain. Germline CDR1 is KGHSH and CDR2 is LQKENI. The CDR3 consists of 15 residues. V trimming: 6 bases; J trimming: 0 bases; junction bases outside the gene matches: 4. The sample belongs to a study of blood T cell repertoires in COVID-19. Participant-given clinical history determined each cohort assignment. Authors' analysis steps: Reference gene primer amplification gave estimated nucleated cell counts. Profiled with immunoSEQ multiplex PCR; TCRdb holds only in-frame clones, not every one. D and trimming were read from the DNA, whereas the V and J calls and clone size are those reported in that table. The sample holds 120,000 to 150,000 clones; less than 90% are singletons and the top ten take approximately 5.7%.

This chain connects TRBV18 to TRBJ1-3; 8 nucleotides agree with TRBD1. This TCR was recovered from a woman in her forties or fifties who had been exposed to COVID-19. The sample comprised PBMCs or T cells enriched from blood (not recorded which). The CDR3 here is CASSTGANSGNTIYF. CDR3 DNA sequence: TGTGCCAGCTCGACAGGGGCAAACTCTGGAAACACCATATATTTT.